These 20 T cell receptor beta chains were sequenced from one sample in a study of T cells in Graves' hyperthyroidism and ophthalmopathy. TCR beta CDR3 regions were amplified from RNA. Carried out on the TCR CDR3, a first-round RT-PCR used the HTBI primer set. TCRdb ran MiXCR on the multiplex PCR reads and lists one entry per CDR3 protein. The sample consists of around 340,000 distinct CDR3 sequences, 15% to 20% of them appearing once. The sample consisted of blood. The receptors derive from a woman aged 40 to 50 with Graves' ophthalmopathy.

About this clonotype: A much larger clone lies one base from this, so it may be a read error. The chain is built from TRBV29-1 and TRBJ1-1; 9 bases line up with TRBD1. V lost 4 bases, J lost 1 base, and 7 bases stayed unmatched. CDR1 and CDR2 (germline): SQVTM, ANQGSEA. This CDR3 has 15 residues. The CDR3 nucleotides read TGCAGCGTTGGTGATCCGGGACAGGGGAACACTGAAGCTTTCTTT. It translates to CSVGDPGQGNTEAFF.

This clonotype was detected many times. This chain connects TRBV6-5 to TRBJ2-7, with D unresolved. Trimming took off 4 bases at V and 6 bases at J, with 7 bases between the two ends. The CDR3 has 11 amino acids. The germline V gene encodes CDR1 MNHEY and CDR2 SVGAGI. CDR3 residues: CASSSGSEQYF. The CDR3 DNA follows: TGTGCCAGCAGTTCGGGTTCCGAGCAGTACTTC.

This clonotype was detected ten times or more. V is TRBV12-3 or TRBV12-4 and J is TRBJ2-7; 10 nucleotides line up with TRBD1. J was trimmed by 7 bases and V by 5 bases; bases with no gene match: 8. The CDR3 spans 14 residues. The CDR3 DNA reads as TGTGCCAGCAGTACGGGACAGGGGTCTGGGGAGCAGTACTTC. It yields the protein CASSTGQGSGEQYF.

Points on this clonotype: Its ends do not fully match the called genes, so a read error is possible. CDR3 loop: CASSLDQRELYF. Here the CDR3 DNA reads TGTGCCAGCAGCTTAGATCAGCGGGAGCTGTACTTC. This chain uses TRBV11-2 with TRBJ2-7, with 8 bases lining up with TRBD2. The CDR3 totals 12 residues. CDR1 and CDR2 from the germline V gene are SGHAT and FQNNGV.

This chain joins TRBV12-5 and TRBJ2-7; 10 nucleotides line up with TRBD2. There are 13 residues in the CDR3. With V trimmed by 11 bases and J by 4 bases, 8 bases remained unmatched. Germline CDR1 is LGHNT and CDR2 is FRNRAP. The CDR3 DNA sequence: TGTGCTGGCACTAGCGGGAATATATACGAGCAGTACTTC. The encoded protein is CAGTSGNIYEQYF.

The chain has TRBV6-2 or TRBV6-3 and TRBJ2-7; D unclear. The germline V gene has CDR1 MNHEY and CDR2 SVGEGT. CDR3 length: 12 amino acids. The V end was cut by 4 bases, the J end by 2 bases, with 6 bases between. The CDR3 loop reads CASSSTPYEQYF. CDR3 bases: TGTGCCAGCAGTTCAACCCCCTACGAGCAGTACTTC.

This clonotype came up many times. The gene calls are TRBV9 and TRBJ1-2; D may be TRBD1 (5 bases). The V end was cut by 4 bases, the J end by 4 bases, with 17 bases between. CDR3 length equals 15 residues. Germline V gene data show CDR1 as SGDLS and CDR2 as YYNGEE. CDR3 sequence: CASSPREGEFYGYTF. CDR3 sequence (DNA): TGTGCCAGCAGCCCCAGGGAGGGTGAATTCTATGGCTACACCTTC.

This clonotype was seen repeatedly, ten times or more. This chain uses TRBV2 with TRBJ1-6, with a weak D call TRBD1 (5 bases). CDR1 is SNHLY and CDR2 is FYNNEI in the germline V gene. V was shortened by 7 bases and J by 7 bases, with 14 bases between the two germline ends. The CDR3 is 14 amino acids. CDR3 DNA sequence: TGTGCCAGCATCGTCCAGGGACGAAATTCACCCCTCCACTTT. This translates into CASIVQGRNSPLHF.

This clonotype was counted ten times or more. This chain joins TRBV2 and TRBJ1-6; 9 bases align to TRBD1. CDR1 SNHLY and CDR2 FYNNEI come from the germline V gene. The ends lost 5 bases at V and 10 bases at J; junction bases unmatched: 6. The CDR3 has 14 amino acids. Here the CDR3 reads CASSSRTGDSPLHF. The CDR3 bases are TGTGCCAGCAGTAGCAGGACAGGGGACTCACCCCTCCACTTT.

Ten or more counts support this clonotype. As DNA, the CDR3 is TGTGCCAGCAGCCCAGACAGCACGGGGGCCCTCTGGGAGACCCAGTACTTC. As protein: CASSPDSTGALWETQYF. The chain joins TRBV7-8 to TRBJ2-5; D tentatively fits TRBD1 or TRBD2 (6 bases each). This CDR3 spans 17 amino acids. The V gene's germline CDR1 is SGHVS and CDR2 FQNEAQ. Trimming removed 5 bases at V and 5 bases at J, with 24 bases between. Variable domain in full (rest from reference TRBV7-8 and TRBJ2-5): GAGVSQSPRYKVAKRGQDVALRCDPISGHVSLFWYQQALGQGPEFLTYFQNEAQLDKSGLPSDRFFAERPEGSVSTLKIQRTQQEDSAVYLCASSPDSTGALWETQYFGPGTRLLVL.

Many counts were recorded for this clonotype. This CDR3 is CASSFEDGGRQPQHF. CDR3 sequence (DNA): TGTGCCAGCAGTTTTGAGGACGGGGGGCGTCAGCCCCAGCATTTT. The chain recombines TRBV28 with TRBJ1-5; a weak D match, TRBD1 (6 bases). The ends were cut back, 3 bases at V and 6 bases at J, with 15 bases in the middle. CDR3 length: 15 residues. Per germline, CDR1 MDHEN and CDR2 SYDVKM.

In this sample, this clonotype turned up many times. The CDR3 reads CASSFFRQPQHF. CDR3 coding DNA: TGTGCCAGCAGTTTTTTCAGGCAGCCCCAGCATTTT. The J gene is TRBJ1-5, the V gene TRBV12-3 or TRBV12-4, with no clear D. The CDR3 is 12 residues long. Trimming took off 3 bases at V and 7 bases at J, with 7 bases between the two ends.

The V and J genes are TRBV5-1 and TRBJ2-7; D remains unclear. The CDR3 covers 15 residues. The V end was cut by 0 bases, the J end by 5 bases, with 15 bases between. Germline V gene lookup returns CDR1 SGHRS and CDR2 YFSETQ. This CDR3 reads CASSLAGPMVDEQYF. The CDR3 nucleotides are TGCGCCAGCAGCTTGGCCGGACCAATGGTAGACGAGCAGTACTTC.

At least ten counts were recorded for this clonotype. V usage is TRBV30 and J usage is TRBJ1-5; D is undetermined. Trimming removed 2 bases from V and 3 bases from J, with 8 bases in between. Germline V gene sequence: CDR1 GTSNPN, CDR2 SVGIG (reference sequence). The CDR3 consists of 13 residues. DNA for the CDR3: TGTGCCTGGAGTAACCAAAACAATCAGCCCCAGCATTTT. Protein: CAWSNQNNQPQHF.

This clonotype came up many times. The chain uses TRBV7-9 and TRBJ2-7; 7 positions agree with TRBD1. There are 12 residues in the CDR3. Germline assignment: CDR1 SEHNR and CDR2 FQNEAQ (reference sequence). The junction had 2 bases not matched to a gene; V was cut back by 5 bases and J by 4 bases. The CDR3 region has the DNA TGTGCCAGCAGCCAGACAGGGTACGAGCAGTACTTC. As protein: CASSQTGYEQYF.

This clonotype was counted at least ten times. The chain recombines TRBV7-2 with TRBJ2-7; D uncertain. The CDR3 runs to 12 residues. Looked up from germline, CDR1 is SGHTA and CDR2 is FQGNSA. Trimming took 4 bases from V and 6 from J, leaving 10 bases between them. CDR3 nucleotides: TGTGCCAGCAGCTCCCCCCCCTTCGAGCAGTACTTC. This translates into CASSSPPFEQYF.

This clonotype was recorded many times. The chain couples TRBV12-3 or TRBV12-4 to TRBJ2-2, with D possibly matching TRBD1 (5 bases). V was trimmed by 8 bases and J by 2 bases, leaving 9 bases between them. The length of the CDR3 is 13 residues. In nucleotides, the CDR3 is TGTGCCAGCGCAGACAGAAACACCGGGGAGCTGTTTTTT. This encodes CASADRNTGELFF.

This clonotype was counted many times. The chain has TRBV28 and TRBJ2-7; the D is unclear. V was trimmed by 2 bases and J by 4 bases, leaving 6 bases between them. The germline V gene has CDR1 MDHEN and CDR2 SYDVKM. This CDR3 contains 12 residues. CDR3 sequence reads: CASSLAIYEQYF. In nucleotides, the CDR3 is TGTGCCAGCAGTTTAGCGATTTACGAGCAGTACTTC.

This clonotype came up many times. The chain joins TRBV18 to TRBJ1-1; possibly TRBD1 for D (5 bases). The CDR3 sequence is 15 residues long. Trimming removed 4 bases from V and 8 bases from J, with 20 bases in between. The germline gives CDR1 KGHSH, CDR2 LQKENI. The CDR3 loop reads CASSHSQGDEREAFF. CDR3 nucleotide sequence: TGTGCCAGCTCACATTCTCAGGGCGATGAGAGAGAAGCTTTCTTT.

This clonotype was observed many times. The chain uses TRBV19 and TRBJ1-2, with D hard to call. The CDR3 extends over 15 amino acids. V shed 8 bases and J shed 4 bases, with 20 bases lying between them. Germline CDR1 LNHDA, CDR2 SQIVND (reference sequence). CDR3 nucleotides: TGTGCCAGTGCCCAGGAGAGGCTGGGCGGCTATGGCTACACCTTC. Its translation is CASAQERLGGYGYTF.